The 23 T cell receptor beta chains below come from one sample, sequenced in a study of T cells in Graves' hyperthyroidism and ophthalmopathy. Amplification of TCR beta CDR3 regions used RNA as the template. During a first-round RT-PCR of the TCR CDR3, the HTBI primer set was used. From the multiplex PCR reads, TCRdb called clonotypes with MiXCR, one entry per CDR3 protein. The data contain 250,000 to 350,000 distinct CDR3 sequences, 15% to 20% of them singletons. The sequencing input was blood. These receptors all stem from a man aged 30-40 years with Graves' hyperthyroidism.

CDR3 DNA sequence: TGCAGTGCTAGACGGTGGAGGGTGAACACTGAAGCTTTCTTT. This encodes CSARRWRVNTEAFF. This chain connects TRBV20-1 to TRBJ1-1; D gene unclear. The length of the CDR3 is 14 residues. V gave up 2 bases and J gave up 0 bases, with 10 bases separating them. Germline V gene lookup returns CDR1 DFQATT and CDR2 SNEGSKA (reference sequence).

The table lists this clonotype with many counts. This chain links TRBV28 with TRBJ2-5; D may correspond to TRBD1 or TRBD2 (5 bases each). Trimming took off 3 bases at V and 10 bases at J, with 24 bases between the two ends. Germline values: CDR1 MDHEN, CDR2 SYDVKM. The CDR3 covers 16 residues. CDR3 region: CASSLIGDRGYEDQYF. In DNA, the CDR3 is TGTGCCAGCAGTTTGATAGGGGACCGGGGTTATGAGGACCAGTACTTC.

This clonotype turned up a few times. V usage is TRBV18 and J usage is TRBJ2-1; the D gene is possibly TRBD1 (6 bases). Germline V lookup: CDR1 KGHSH, CDR2 LQKENI. The CDR3 extends over 12 amino acids. V lost 3 bases and J lost 9, with 9 bases in between. The CDR3: CASSPGQSEQFF. The CDR3 coding sequence is TGTGCCAGCTCACCGGGACAAAGTGAGCAGTTCTTC. The variable domain in full, completed from reference TRBV18 and TRBJ2-1, reads NAGVMQNPRHLVRRRGQEARLRCSPMKGHSHVYWYRQLPEEGLKFMVYLQKENIIDESGMPKERFSAEFPKEGPSILRIQQVVRGDSAAYFCASSPGQSEQFFGPGTRLTVL.

The rearrangement uses TRBV19 and TRBJ2-2, with 10 positions matching TRBD1. V lost 10 bases to trimming and J lost 5 bases; unmatched junction nucleotides: 10. The CDR3 extends over 15 amino acids. Looked up from germline, CDR1 is LNHDA and CDR2 is SQIVND (reference sequence). The CDR3 here is CATPMGTGETGELFF. The CDR3 DNA reads TGTGCCACACCTATGGGGACAGGGGAGACCGGGGAGCTGTTTTTT.

V and J are TRBV4-1 and TRBJ1-4; the match to TRBD1 covers 7 bases. The CDR3 totals 15 residues. V dropped 2 bases and J dropped 8; count of bases not matched to a gene: 8. Germline CDR1 reads MGHRA; CDR2 reads YSYEKL. The CDR3 DNA reads TGCGCCAGCAGCCAACTGGGGACAGTAAACGAAAAACTGTTTTTT. Its translation: CASSQLGTVNEKLFF.

This clonotype was seen ten or more times. This rearrangement joins TRBV11-2 to TRBJ2-7; D is tentatively TRBD1 or TRBD2 (5 bases each). The germline V gene has CDR1 SGHAT and CDR2 FQNNGV. The CDR3 is made up of 14 amino acids. Deletions cut 3 bases from V and 0 bases from J, with 9 bases between. In DNA, the CDR3 is TGTGCCAGCAGCTTCGCCGGGACCTCCTACGAGCAGTACTTC. Protein product: CASSFAGTSYEQYF.

The rearrangement uses TRBV14 and TRBJ2-1; a possible D gene is TRBD1 (6 bases). This CDR3 spans 13 amino acids. Trimming took 3 bases from V and 6 from J, leaving 9 bases between them. CDR1 is SGHDN and CDR2 is FVKESK in the germline V gene. The CDR3 loop is CASSQYRVNEQFF. DNA for the CDR3: TGTGCCAGCAGCCAGTACAGGGTCAATGAGCAGTTCTTC.

This clonotype was counted a few times. The chain is built from TRBV24-1 and TRBJ1-5, with D perhaps matching TRBD1 (6 bases). V was clipped by 4 bases and J by 4 bases, with 13 bases between them. Per the germline V gene, CDR1 is KGHDR and CDR2 is SFDVKD. The CDR3 covers 15 residues. The CDR3 coding sequence is TGTGCCACCAGTGACTCACATACAGGGAATCAGCCCCAGCATTTT. Translation gives CATSDSHTGNQPQHF.

Only a few counts were recorded for this clonotype. The chain couples TRBV4-1 to TRBJ1-1; tentatively, D is TRBD1 (5 bases). V lost 0 bases, J lost 5 bases, and 10 bases lay in between. The CDR3 has 14 residues. Germline CDR1 and CDR2: MGHRA and YSYEKL. The CDR3 loop is CASSQEGRLTEAFF. CDR3 nucleotide sequence: TGCGCCAGCAGCCAAGAGGGGCGATTAACTGAAGCTTTCTTT.

Note on this clonotype: A much more abundant neighbour one base away suggests this may be a read error. The chain employs TRBV3-1 and TRBJ2-5; 7 bases match TRBD1. Germline assignment: CDR1 LGHDT and CDR2 YNNKEL (reference sequence). The CDR3 length is 15 residues. CDR3 sequence (DNA): TGTGGCAGCAGCCAAAACAGGGGACCTCAAGAGACCCAGTACTTC. This translates into CGSSQNRGPQETQYF.

The genes are TRBV6-1 and TRBJ2-1, with 12 bases identical to TRBD2. There are 18 residues in the CDR3. V trimming: 6 bases; J trimming: 6 bases; junction bases outside the gene matches: 15. CDR1 MNHNS and CDR2 SASEGT come from the germline V gene. The CDR3 loop reads CASSPELAGGGGGNEQFF. The CDR3 DNA follows: TGTGCCAGCAGCCCAGAACTAGCGGGAGGCGGGGGGGGCAATGAGCAGTTCTTC.

This clonotype has at least ten counts. V and J are TRBV5-1 and TRBJ2-5; 10 nucleotides line up with TRBD1. This CDR3 comprises 18 residues. Trimming took 1 base from V and 3 from J; bases not matched to a gene: 12. CDR1 and CDR2 (germline): SGHRS, YFSETQ. CDR3 amino acids: CASSLRGDRGDLEETQYF. The CDR3 nucleotides are TGCGCCAGCAGCTTGAGGGGGGACAGGGGAGATTTGGAAGAGACCCAGTACTTC.

The DNA for the CDR3 is TGTGCCAGCAGCCAGGGTTTGGGAAACATTCAGTACTTC. This translates into CASSQGLGNIQYF. The gene calls are TRBV4-2 and TRBJ2-4, with D uncertain. The CDR3 runs to 13 residues. V was trimmed by 3 bases and J by 6 bases, leaving 9 bases between them. CDR1 and CDR2 from the germline V gene are LGHNA and YNFKEQ.

This clonotype was seen at least ten times. The chain links TRBV7-3 to TRBJ2-5, with D perhaps matching TRBD1 (6 bases). The CDR3 is 14 residues long. Germline loops: CDR1 SGHTA, CDR2 FQGTGA. V lost 3 bases and J lost 2, with 10 bases in between. Here the CDR3 reads CASSFGGQQETQYF. CDR3 bases: TGTGCCAGCAGCTTCGGCGGACAGCAAGAGACCCAGTACTTC.

This clonotype was recorded many times. V is TRBV28 and J is TRBJ2-7, with a weak D call TRBD2 (7 bases). Deletions cut 3 bases from V and 4 bases from J, with 16 bases between. CDR3 length: 15 amino acids. Per germline, CDR1 MDHEN and CDR2 SYDVKM. Here the CDR3 DNA reads TGTGCCAGCAGTTTGGGGGGCGGGGGACCTTACGAGCAGTACTTC. It specifies CASSLGGGGPYEQYF.

The genes are TRBV19 and TRBJ2-7, with D possibly matching TRBD1 (6 bases). The ends were cut back, 3 bases at V and 2 bases at J, with 11 bases in the middle. CDR1 and CDR2 (germline): LNHDA, SQIVND (reference sequence). The CDR3 totals 14 residues. The CDR3 loop reads CASSMGAGPYEQYF. The CDR3 nucleotides read TGTGCCAGTAGTATGGGGGCGGGCCCCTACGAGCAGTACTTC.

The V gene is TRBV28, the J gene TRBJ2-1, with D unresolved. Trimming pared 6 bases from V and 5 bases from J, leaving 20 bases between. CDR3 length: 16 residues. Looked up from germline, CDR1 is MDHEN and CDR2 is SYDVKM. In nucleotides, the CDR3 is TGTGCCAGCAGCCCCCTCACCCGGCCCAATCACAATGAGCAGTTCTTC. Translation: CASSPLTRPNHNEQFF.

Remarks on this clonotype: A read error is possible here, since a much larger clone lies one base away. The rearrangement links TRBV5-1 to TRBJ2-7, with a tentative D call TRBD1 (5 bases). Germline assignment: CDR1 SGHRS and CDR2 YFSETQ. The CDR3 consists of 13 residues. V was cut by 1 base and J by 6 bases, with 11 bases left in between. For the CDR3, the DNA is TGCGCCAGCAGCTTGAATCAGGGAACCGAGCAGTACTTC. It specifies CASSLNQGTEQYF.

The chain combines TRBV12-3 or TRBV12-4 with TRBJ1-2; D is undetermined. V lost 4 bases, J lost 8 bases, and 11 bases lay in between. This CDR3 comprises 12 residues. CDR3 DNA: TGTGCCAGCAGTTATGCGGGCACCGGCTACACCTTC. Its translation is CASSYAGTGYTF.

This clonotype was recorded a few times. The V gene is TRBV19, the J gene TRBJ2-7; D unclear. The V and J ends lost 3 bases and 3 bases respectively, with 12 bases between them. Germline values: CDR1 LNHDA, CDR2 SQIVND (reference sequence). CDR3 length: 14 residues. The CDR3 bases are TGTGCCAGTAGTATTAAAGGGTCGGGCTACGAGCAGTACTTC. It encodes CASSIKGSGYEQYF.

The rearrangement links TRBV7-9 to TRBJ2-7; a possible D gene is TRBD2 (5 bases). V lost 5 bases, J lost 0 bases, and 14 bases lay in between. Germline-derived CDR1 and CDR2 are SEHNR and FQNEAQ (reference sequence). The CDR3 length is 15 residues. The CDR3 is CASSVTAANSYEQYF. In nucleotides, the CDR3 is TGTGCCAGCAGCGTTACAGCGGCGAACTCCTACGAGCAGTACTTC.

Many counts were recorded for this clonotype. The rearrangement uses TRBV3-1 and TRBJ1-1; D gene uncertain. Germline values: CDR1 LGHDT, CDR2 YNNKEL (reference sequence). Trimming pared 0 bases from V and 8 bases from J, leaving 10 bases between. The CDR3 is 13 amino acids. The CDR3 spells CASSQEWNIEAFF. CDR3 DNA: TGTGCCAGCAGCCAAGAGTGGAACATCGAAGCTTTCTTT.

This clonotype has just a few counts. The rearrangement uses TRBV20-1 and TRBJ2-2; 10 positions match TRBD2. Germline trimming cut 3 bases from V and 7 bases from J; bases unmatched to any gene: 8. Per the germline V gene, CDR1 is DFQATT and CDR2 is SNEGSKA (reference sequence). The CDR3 has 15 residues. Written as DNA, the CDR3 is TGCAGTGCTAGGGCTAGCGGGGGCAGAGGCGGGGAGCTGTTTTTT. This codes for CSARASGGRGGELFF.